The 16 T cell receptor beta chains below all came from one sample that was sequenced in a study of OX40 agonist ivuxolimab in advanced cancers. The protocol was immunoSEQ multiplex PCR, while the TCRdb copy is restricted to in-frame clones and leaves out a portion. Of about 30,000 clones listed, 86% are singletons. The specimen was CD4+ or CD8+ T cells sorted from blood, collected in a trial of the OX40 agonist ivuxolimab. The source of these receptors is an adult with an advanced solid tumor such as melanoma, head and neck, liver or kidney cancer.

The chain uses TRBV21-1 and TRBJ1-2; the table's D call TRBD1 went unverified against the DNA. TRBV21-1 is a listed pseudogene. CDR3 length equals 14 residues. The CDR3 loop is CASSKGYRVYGYTF. Here the CDR3 DNA reads TGTGCCAGCAGCAAAGGGTACAGGGTCTATGGCTACACCTTC.

The chain carries TRBV7-8 and TRBJ2-4; 7 bases are shared with TRBD2. Unmatched junction bases numbered 9, after V lost 4 bases and J lost 0 bases. Germline CDR1 is SGHVS and CDR2 is FQNEAQ. CDR3 length: 17 amino acids. In DNA, the CDR3 is TGTGCCAGCAGCTGGGGGGGAGGCTCCCTAGCCAAAAACATTCAGTACTTC. Its protein is CASSWGGGSLAKNIQYF.

The V gene is TRBV11-2, the J gene TRBJ2-5, with D perhaps TRBD2 (7 bases). Matching the DNA end better, TRBJ2-7 makes the J call doubtful. CDR3 length equals 15 residues. Looked up from germline, CDR1 is SGHAT and CDR2 is FQNNGV. CDR3 sequence: CASSLDTGGRYEQYF. The CDR3 DNA follows: TGTGCCAGCAGCTTAGATACGGGGGGCAGATACGAGCAGTACTTC.

V gene TRBV5-4 combines with J gene TRBJ2-1; maybe TRBD1 (6 bases). CDR3 length equals 15 residues. Germline assignment: CDR1 SGHNT and CDR2 YYREEE (reference sequence). V was pared by 2 bases and J by 1 base, with 10 bases between. The CDR3 nucleotides are TGTGCCAGCAGCTTCAGGGGTCGTTCCTACAATGAGCAGTTCTTC. Amino acids: CASSFRGRSYNEQFF.

This clone counts as large. The DNA for the CDR3 is TGTGCCAGCAGTTATGTGCTGGGACCCAATCAGCCCCAGCATTTT. This encodes CASSYVLGPNQPQHF. This rearrangement joins TRBV6-5 to TRBJ1-5; tentatively, D is TRBD1 (5 bases). Looked up from germline, CDR1 is MNHEY and CDR2 is SVGAGI. The CDR3 consists of 15 residues. The V and J ends lost 3 bases and 3 bases respectively, with 12 bases between them.

Here the CDR3 DNA reads TGTGCCATCAGTGAGGGGATGAGCGACGAGCAGTACTTC. This encodes CAISEGMSDEQYF. The V and J genes are TRBV10-3 and TRBJ2-7; D not certain. Germline CDR1 and CDR2: ENHRY and SYGVKD. This CDR3 is 13 amino acids long. The V gene lost 2 bases and the J gene lost 5 bases, with 10 bases spanning the gap.

The chain has TRBV4-1 and TRBJ1-1; TRBD1 aligns across 9 bases. V shed 3 bases and J 8 bases; nucleotides not matched to a gene: 10. This CDR3 is built from 15 residues. Per the germline V gene, CDR1 is MGHRA and CDR2 is YSYEKL. CDR3 nucleotide sequence: TGCGCCAGCAGCCAGGGCCCGTCGGACAGGGGAGAAGCTTTCTTT. Translation gives CASSQGPSDRGEAFF.

The chain has TRBV5-1 and TRBJ2-5; D possibly corresponds to TRBD1 (5 bases). The CDR3 is 15 residues long. V lost 4 bases, J lost 5 bases, and 18 bases lay in between. Germline V CDR1 and CDR2: SGHRS, YFSETQ. The CDR3 sequence: CASSPAQTAWETQYF. CDR3 nucleotides: TGCGCCAGCAGCCCAGCCCAGACAGCTTGGGAGACCCAGTACTTC.

This clone occurred once. This chain links TRBV7-6 with TRBJ2-3; no firm D call. V shed 1 base and J shed 3 bases, with 8 bases lying between them. Germline CDR1 SGHVS, CDR2 FNYEAQ. The CDR3 spans 14 residues. DNA for the CDR3: TGTGCCAGCAGCTTAGATCCTGTGACAGATACGCAGTATTTT. This translates into CASSLDPVTDTQYF.

The chain has TRBV5-1 and TRBJ2-2; D not resolved. The germline CDR1 and CDR2 sequences are SGHRS and YFSETQ. The V and J ends lost 4 bases and 2 bases respectively, with 9 bases between them. CDR3 length: 14 amino acids. For the CDR3, the DNA is TGCGCCAGCAGCCCTGGTCTCAACACCGGGGAGCTGTTTTTT. It translates to CASSPGLNTGELFF.

This clone was detected only once. The chain has TRBV9 and TRBJ1-2; a weak D match, TRBD1 (6 bases). The V and J ends lost 0 bases and 4 bases respectively, with 7 bases between them. Germline CDR1 SGDLS, CDR2 YYNGEE. The CDR3 has 13 amino acids. Here the CDR3 reads CASSVGQAYGYTF. CDR3 bases: TGTGCCAGCAGCGTAGGACAGGCCTATGGCTACACCTTC. The variable domain in full, completed from reference TRBV9 and TRBJ1-2, reads DSGVTQTPKHLITATGQRVTLRCSPRSGDLSVYWYQQSLDQGLQFLIQYYNGEERAKGNILERFSAQQFPDLHSELNLSSLELGDSALYFCASSVGQAYGYTFGSGTRLTVV.

The chain has TRBV5-1 and TRBJ2-7; D gene ambiguous. Germline CDR1 SGHRS, CDR2 YFSETQ. Trimming took off 4 bases at V and 3 bases at J, with 11 bases between the two ends. This CDR3 is built from 13 residues. The CDR3 sequence is CASSPGQNYEQYF. CDR3 sequence (DNA): TGCGCCAGCAGCCCCGGGCAGAACTACGAGCAGTACTTC.

CDR3 sequence: CASSVAGSGGPGGYEQYF. DNA of the CDR3: TGTGCCAGCAGCGTAGCTGGGTCAGGGGGCCCCGGTGGCTACGAGCAGTACTTC. The V call is TRBV9, the J call TRBJ2-7; 8 nucleotides line up with TRBD1. Per the germline V gene, CDR1 is SGDLS and CDR2 is YYNGEE. The CDR3 covers 18 residues. V was clipped by 0 bases and J by 3 bases; unmatched bases: 14.

Details on this clone: The sample has other DNA sequences that encode this CDR3 too. The genes are TRBV20-1 and TRBJ1-1; TRBD1 matches at 7 bases. The trim removed 5 bases at V and 7 bases at J, leaving 4 bases unmatched. Per germline, CDR1 DFQATT and CDR2 SNEGSKA (reference sequence). This CDR3 is built from 11 residues. The CDR3: CSAGPGGEAFF. The DNA for the CDR3 is TGCAGTGCTGGACCAGGGGGTGAAGCTTTCTTT.

This chain uses TRBV11-2 with TRBJ2-5; TRBD1 or TRBD2 may be the D gene (6 bases each). Trimming left V 6 bases short and J 0 bases short, with 20 bases between. The CDR3 has 17 amino acids. CDR1 SGHAT and CDR2 FQNNGV come from the germline V gene. The CDR3 is CASSPWGRDPYQETQYF. CDR3 DNA: TGTGCCAGCAGTCCCTGGGGGCGGGATCCGTACCAAGAGACCCAGTACTTC. Looking up the rest from reference TRBV11-2 and TRBJ2-5 gives the full variable domain: EAGVAQSPRYKIIEKRQSVAFWCNPISGHATLYWYQQILGQGPKLLIQFQNNGVVDDSQLPKDRFSAERLKGVDSTLKIQPAKLEDSAVYLCASSPWGRDPYQETQYFGPGTRLLVL.

The chain employs TRBV5-1 and TRBJ2-7; 8 positions match TRBD2. From germline, CDR1 is SGHRS and CDR2 YFSETQ. The CDR3 consists of 13 residues. Trimming cost V 4 bases and J 4 bases; bases outside gene matches: 4. The CDR3, as DNA: TGCGCCAGCAGCGCCCGGGAGGGTTACGAGCAGTACTTC. Amino acid sequence: CASSAREGYEQYF.